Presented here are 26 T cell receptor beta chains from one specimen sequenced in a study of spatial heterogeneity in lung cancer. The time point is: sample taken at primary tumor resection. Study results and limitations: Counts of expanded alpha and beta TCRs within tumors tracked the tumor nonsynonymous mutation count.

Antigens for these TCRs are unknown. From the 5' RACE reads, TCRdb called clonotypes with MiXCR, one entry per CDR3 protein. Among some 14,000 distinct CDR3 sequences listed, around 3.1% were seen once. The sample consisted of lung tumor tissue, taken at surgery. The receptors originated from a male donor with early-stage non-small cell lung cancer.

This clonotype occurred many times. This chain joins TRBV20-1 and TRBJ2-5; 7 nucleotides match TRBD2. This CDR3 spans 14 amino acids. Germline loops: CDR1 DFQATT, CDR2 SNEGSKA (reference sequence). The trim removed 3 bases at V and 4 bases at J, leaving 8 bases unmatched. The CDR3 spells CSASERGGGETQYF. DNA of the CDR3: TGCAGTGCTAGCGAGCGGGGCGGCGGAGAGACCCAGTACTTC.

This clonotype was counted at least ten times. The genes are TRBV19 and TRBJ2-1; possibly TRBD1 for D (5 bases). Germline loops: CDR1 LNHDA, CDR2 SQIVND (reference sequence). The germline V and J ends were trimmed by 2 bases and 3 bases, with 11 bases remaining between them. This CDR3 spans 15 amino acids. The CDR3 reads CASSIRGADYNEQFF. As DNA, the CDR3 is TGTGCCAGTAGTATAAGGGGTGCTGACTACAATGAGCAGTTCTTC.

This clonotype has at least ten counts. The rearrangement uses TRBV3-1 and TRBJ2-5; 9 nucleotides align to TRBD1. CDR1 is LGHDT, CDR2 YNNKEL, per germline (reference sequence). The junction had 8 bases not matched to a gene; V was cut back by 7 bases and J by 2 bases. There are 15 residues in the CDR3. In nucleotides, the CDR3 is TGTGCCAGCACCCCTACAGGGGGCCCTCAAGAGACCCAGTACTTC. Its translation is CASTPTGGPQETQYF.

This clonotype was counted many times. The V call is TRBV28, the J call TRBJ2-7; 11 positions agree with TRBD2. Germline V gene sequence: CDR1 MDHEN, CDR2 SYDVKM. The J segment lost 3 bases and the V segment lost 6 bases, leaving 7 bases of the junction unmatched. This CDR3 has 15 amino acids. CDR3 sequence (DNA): TGTGCCAGCAGCAGCCCCGGGACTAGCGGCTACGAGCAGTACTTC. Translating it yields CASSSPGTSGYEQYF.

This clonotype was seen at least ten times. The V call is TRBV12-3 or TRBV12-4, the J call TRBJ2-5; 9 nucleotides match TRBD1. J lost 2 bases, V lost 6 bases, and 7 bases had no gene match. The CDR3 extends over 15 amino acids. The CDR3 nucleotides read TGTGCCAGCAGCTCTACGGACAGGGGTCAAGAGACCCAGTACTTC. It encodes CASSSTDRGQETQYF.

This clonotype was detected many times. Written as DNA, the CDR3 is TGCAGTGCACTAGCGGGGGGGCGTAGCAATGAGCAGTTCTTC. Protein sequence: CSALAGGRSNEQFF. V usage is TRBV20-1 and J usage is TRBJ2-1; the match to TRBD2 covers 13 bases. The CDR3 length is 14 residues. Germline V gives CDR1 DFQATT, CDR2 SNEGSKA (reference sequence). After removal of 6 bases from V and 6 bases from J, the junction contained 5 bases not matched to a gene.

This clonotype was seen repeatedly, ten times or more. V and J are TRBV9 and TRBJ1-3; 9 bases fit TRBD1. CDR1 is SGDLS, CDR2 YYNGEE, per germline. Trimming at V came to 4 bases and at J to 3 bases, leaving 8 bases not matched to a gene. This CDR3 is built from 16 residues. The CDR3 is CASSPQDRGFGNTIYF. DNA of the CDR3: TGTGCCAGCAGCCCCCAGGACAGGGGTTTTGGAAACACCATATATTTT.

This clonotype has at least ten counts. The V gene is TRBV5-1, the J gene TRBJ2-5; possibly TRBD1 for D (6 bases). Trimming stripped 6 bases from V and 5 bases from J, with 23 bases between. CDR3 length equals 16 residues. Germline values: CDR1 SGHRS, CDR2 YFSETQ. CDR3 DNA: TGCGCCAGCACCCCTTTGGGACAAGACGATTGGGAGACCCAGTACTTC. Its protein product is CASTPLGQDDWETQYF.

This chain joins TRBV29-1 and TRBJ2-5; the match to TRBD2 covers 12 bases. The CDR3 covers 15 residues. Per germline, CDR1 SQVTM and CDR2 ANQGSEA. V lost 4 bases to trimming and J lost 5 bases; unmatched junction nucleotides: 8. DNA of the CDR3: TGCAGCGTTGGTTCTAGCGGGGGGGCCGGGGAGACCCAGTACTTC. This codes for CSVGSSGGAGETQYF.

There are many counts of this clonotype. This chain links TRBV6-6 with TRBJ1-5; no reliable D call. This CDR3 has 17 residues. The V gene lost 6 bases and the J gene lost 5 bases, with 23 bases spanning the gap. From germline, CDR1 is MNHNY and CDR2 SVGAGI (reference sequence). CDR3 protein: CASSGLDGSYGDQPQHF. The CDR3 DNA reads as TGTGCCAGCAGCGGACTTGATGGCAGTTACGGGGATCAGCCCCAGCATTTT.

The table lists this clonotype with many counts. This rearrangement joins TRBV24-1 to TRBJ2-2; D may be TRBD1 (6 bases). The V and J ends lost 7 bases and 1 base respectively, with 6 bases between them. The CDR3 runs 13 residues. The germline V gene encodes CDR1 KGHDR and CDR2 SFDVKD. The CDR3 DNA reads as TGTGCCACCAGGGACAGGAACACCGGGGAGCTGTTTTTT. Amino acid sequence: CATRDRNTGELFF.

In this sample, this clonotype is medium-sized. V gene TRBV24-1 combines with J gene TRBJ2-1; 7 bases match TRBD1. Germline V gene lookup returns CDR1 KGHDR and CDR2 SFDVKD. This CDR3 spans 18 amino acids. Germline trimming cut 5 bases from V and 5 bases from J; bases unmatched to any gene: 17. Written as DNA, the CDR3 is TGTGCCACCAGTGTGAGGGGGCAGGGTTTGAGATTTGACAATGAGCAGTTCTTC. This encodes CATSVRGQGLRFDNEQFF.

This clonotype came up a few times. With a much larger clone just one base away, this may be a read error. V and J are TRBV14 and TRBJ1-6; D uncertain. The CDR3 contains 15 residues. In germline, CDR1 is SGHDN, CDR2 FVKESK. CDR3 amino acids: CASSMWTSEGSPLNF. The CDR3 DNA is TGTGCCAGCAGCATGTGGACGTCGGAAGGTTCACCCCTCAACTTT.

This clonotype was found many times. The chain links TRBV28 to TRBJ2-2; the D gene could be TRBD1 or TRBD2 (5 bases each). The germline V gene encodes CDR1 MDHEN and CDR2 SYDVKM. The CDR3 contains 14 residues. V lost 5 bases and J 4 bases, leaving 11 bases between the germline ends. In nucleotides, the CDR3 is TGTGCCAGCAGTCCGGGACGGGTCACCGGGGAGCTGTTTTTT. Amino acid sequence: CASSPGRVTGELFF.

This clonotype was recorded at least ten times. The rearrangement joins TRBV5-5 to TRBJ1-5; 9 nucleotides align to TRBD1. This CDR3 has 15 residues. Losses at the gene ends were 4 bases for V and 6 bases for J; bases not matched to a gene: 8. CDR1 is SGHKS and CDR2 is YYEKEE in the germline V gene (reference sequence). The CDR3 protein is CASSVQQGAGQPQHF. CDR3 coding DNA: TGTGCCAGCAGCGTACAACAGGGGGCGGGTCAGCCCCAGCATTTT.

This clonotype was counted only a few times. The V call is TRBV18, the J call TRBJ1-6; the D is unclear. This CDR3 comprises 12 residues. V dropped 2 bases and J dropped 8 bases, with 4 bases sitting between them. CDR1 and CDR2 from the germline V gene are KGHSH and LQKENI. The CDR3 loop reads CASSPDYSPLHF. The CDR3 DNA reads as TGTGCCAGCTCACCAGACTATTCACCCCTCCACTTT.

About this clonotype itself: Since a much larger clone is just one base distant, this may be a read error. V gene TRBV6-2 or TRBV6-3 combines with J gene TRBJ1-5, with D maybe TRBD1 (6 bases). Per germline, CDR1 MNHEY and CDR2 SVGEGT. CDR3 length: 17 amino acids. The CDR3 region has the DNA TGTGCCAGCAGTCGTCTGTTACAGGGAAAAAGCAATCAGCCCCAGAATTTT. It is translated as CASSRLLQGKSNQPQNF.

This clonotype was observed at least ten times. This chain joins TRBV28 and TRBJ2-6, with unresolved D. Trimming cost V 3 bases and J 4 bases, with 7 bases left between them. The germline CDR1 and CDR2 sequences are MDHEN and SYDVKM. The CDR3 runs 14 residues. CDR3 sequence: CASSFSLGANVLTF. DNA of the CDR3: TGTGCCAGCAGTTTCTCCCTCGGGGCCAACGTCCTGACTTTC.

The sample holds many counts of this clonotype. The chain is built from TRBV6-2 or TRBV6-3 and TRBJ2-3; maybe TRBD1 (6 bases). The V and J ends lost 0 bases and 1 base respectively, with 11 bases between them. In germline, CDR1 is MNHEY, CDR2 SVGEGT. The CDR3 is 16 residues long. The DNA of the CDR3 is TGTGCCAGCAGTTACTCGAACAGGGCCGGCACAGATACGCAGTATTTT. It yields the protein CASSYSNRAGTDTQYF.

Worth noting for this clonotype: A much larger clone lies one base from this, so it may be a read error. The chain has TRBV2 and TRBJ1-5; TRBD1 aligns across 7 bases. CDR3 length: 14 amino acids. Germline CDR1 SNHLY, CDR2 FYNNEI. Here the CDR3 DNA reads TGTGTCAGCAGTCGGAGGGGGCAGAATCAGCCCCAGCATTTT. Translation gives CVSSRRGQNQPQHF.

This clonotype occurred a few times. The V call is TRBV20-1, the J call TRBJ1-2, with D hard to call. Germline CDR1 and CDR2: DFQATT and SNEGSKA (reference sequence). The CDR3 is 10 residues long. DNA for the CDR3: TGCAGGGGGAGGAACTATGGCTACACCTTC. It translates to CRGRNYGYTF.

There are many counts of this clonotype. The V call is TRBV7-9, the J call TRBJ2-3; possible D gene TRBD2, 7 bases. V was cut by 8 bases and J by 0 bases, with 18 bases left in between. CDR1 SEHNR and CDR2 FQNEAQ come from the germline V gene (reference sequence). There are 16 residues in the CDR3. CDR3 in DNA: TGTGCCAGCGGGGCGGGGGCCTTTGCTAGCACAGATACGCAGTATTTT. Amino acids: CASGAGAFASTDTQYF.

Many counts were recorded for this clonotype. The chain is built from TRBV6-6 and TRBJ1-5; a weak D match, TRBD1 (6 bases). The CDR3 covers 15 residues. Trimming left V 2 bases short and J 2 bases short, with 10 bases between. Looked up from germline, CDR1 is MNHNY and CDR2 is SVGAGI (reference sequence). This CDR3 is CASSYSGGGNQPQHF. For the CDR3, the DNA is TGTGCCAGCAGTTACAGCGGGGGCGGCAATCAGCCCCAGCATTTT.

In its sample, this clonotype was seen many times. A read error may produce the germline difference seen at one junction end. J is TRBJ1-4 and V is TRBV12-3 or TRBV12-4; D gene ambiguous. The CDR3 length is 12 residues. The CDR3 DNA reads TGTGCCAGCAGGTTAGGGCTGGAAAAACTGTTTTTT. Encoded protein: CASRLGLEKLFF.

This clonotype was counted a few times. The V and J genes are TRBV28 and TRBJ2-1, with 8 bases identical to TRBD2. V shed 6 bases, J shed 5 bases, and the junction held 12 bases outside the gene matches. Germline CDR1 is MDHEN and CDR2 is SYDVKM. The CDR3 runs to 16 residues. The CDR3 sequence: CASSPFNAGGNNEQFF. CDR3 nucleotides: TGTGCCAGCAGCCCGTTCAATGCGGGGGGTAACAATGAGCAGTTCTTC.

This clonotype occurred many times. The CDR3: CASSASTGTYEQYF. The CDR3 coding sequence is TGTGCCAGCAGCGCGTCGACAGGAACCTACGAGCAGTACTTC. J is TRBJ2-7 and V is TRBV11-3; TRBD1 might be the D (6 bases). Between the trimmed V and J ends, which lost 5 bases and 2 bases, there was a span of 13 bases. The CDR3 runs 14 residues. Germline CDR1 and CDR2: SGHNT and YENEEA.